Listed here are 8 T cell receptor beta chains from one sample, sequenced in a study of T cells after yellow fever vaccination (dated by TCRdb to between 2018 and 2020). What the treatment or condition label conveys for this sample: live attenuated yellow fever vaccine strain. The library was prepared using 5' RACE. TCRdb names Illumina HiSeq 2500 as the instrument used. TCRdb applied fastp at Q25 and MiXCR to the public reads, then kept only in-frame beta chains. CDR3 protein sequences are deduplicated, and each keeps its most common genes and DNA. This sample holds hundreds of thousands of distinct CDR3 sequences; about 19% were observed only once. The ten largest account for 13% to 15% of the sample. The starting material was PBMCs, obtained 15 days after the yellow fever booster vaccination. The receptors derive from a man aged 30 to 45 who received the YFV17D yellow fever vaccine.

This clonotype was detected a few times. The genes are TRBV7-9 and TRBJ2-5; D gene ambiguous. V lost 1 base and J 5 bases, leaving 14 bases between the germline ends. Looked up from germline, CDR1 is SEHNR and CDR2 is FQNEAQ (reference sequence). The CDR3 is 15 residues long. In DNA form, the CDR3 reads TGTGCCAGCAGCTTAGTCCCGTCCGGCGTGGAGACCCAGTACTTC. Translation: CASSLVPSGVETQYF.

The rearrangement links TRBV6-5 to TRBJ1-2, with a possible D match to TRBD1 (5 bases). The germline CDR1 and CDR2 sequences are MNHEY and SVGAGI. The ends were cut back, 4 bases at V and 8 bases at J, with 11 bases in the middle. This CDR3 comprises 12 residues. CDR3 sequence reads: CASSSPGSGYTF. The CDR3 DNA reads as TGTGCCAGCAGTTCTCCAGGGTCCGGCTACACCTTC.

The chain uses TRBV20-1 and TRBJ2-5; 7 positions match TRBD2. The trim removed 6 bases at V and 4 bases at J, leaving 11 bases unmatched. CDR1 and CDR2 (germline): DFQATT, SNEGSKA (reference sequence). The CDR3 has 14 residues. In DNA, the CDR3 is TGCAGTGCCCCCCTCGGGGGGATGGGAGAGACCCAGTACTTC. Translating gives CSAPLGGMGETQYF.

This clonotype occurred a few times. V usage is TRBV9 and J usage is TRBJ2-3; D may be TRBD1 or TRBD2 (7 bases each). Germline CDR1 reads SGDLS; CDR2 reads YYNGEE. V was trimmed by 4 bases and J by 7 bases, leaving 19 bases between them. The length of the CDR3 is 15 residues. The CDR3 loop reads CASSPQGGRQNTQYF. CDR3 DNA sequence: TGTGCCAGCAGCCCCCAGGGGGGGAGGCAAAATACGCAGTATTTT.

V is TRBV9 and J is TRBJ2-3, with D perhaps matching TRBD1 or TRBD2 (5 bases each). The CDR3 consists of 15 residues. Germline V gives CDR1 SGDLS, CDR2 YYNGEE. Trimming shortened V by 0 bases and J by 6 bases, and 14 bases separated the two germline ends. In nucleotides, the CDR3 is TGTGCCAGCAGCGTAGCTGGGGGAAAAGGGGATACGCAGTATTTT. This codes for CASSVAGGKGDTQYF. The whole variable domain, remainder taken from reference TRBV9 and TRBJ2-3, is DSGVTQTPKHLITATGQRVTLRCSPRSGDLSVYWYQQSLDQGLQFLIQYYNGEERAKGNILERFSAQQFPDLHSELNLSSLELGDSALYFCASSVAGGKGDTQYFGPGTRLTVL.

The rearrangement joins TRBV9 to TRBJ2-1; D remains unclear. Germline loops: CDR1 SGDLS, CDR2 YYNGEE. Trimming took off 0 bases at V and 7 bases at J, with 8 bases between the two ends. The CDR3 spans 13 residues. The CDR3 spells CASSVAQRNEQFF. In nucleotides, the CDR3 is TGTGCCAGCAGCGTAGCCCAGAGGAATGAGCAGTTCTTC.

V is TRBV5-1 and J is TRBJ2-5, with TRBD2 identical over 10 bases. The CDR3 has 16 amino acids. Trimming at V came to 0 bases and at J to 4 bases, leaving 6 bases not matched to a gene. CDR1 is SGHRS and CDR2 is YFSETQ in the germline V gene. The CDR3 spells CASSLGASGSRETQYF. The CDR3 nucleotides read TGCGCCAGCAGCTTGGGTGCTAGCGGGAGTCGAGAGACCCAGTACTTC.

This clonotype has more than one count but fewer than ten. The chain has TRBV7-9 and TRBJ2-7; D possibly uses TRBD1 or TRBD2 (5 bases each). V was cut by 6 bases and J by 5 bases, with 23 bases left in between. Per the germline V gene, CDR1 is SEHNR and CDR2 is FQNEAQ (reference sequence). CDR3 length equals 16 residues. CDR3 amino acids: CASSPPYRDARDEQYF. DNA of the CDR3: TGTGCCAGCAGTCCTCCTTACCGGGACGCCAGGGACGAGCAGTACTTC.